Presented here are 4 T cell receptor beta chains from one specimen sequenced in a study of cytomegalovirus exposure and HLA in healthy donors (dated 2017 in TCRdb). Libraries were constructed by the immunoSEQ multiplex PCR assay. Imported from immuneACCESS, the table was reduced by TCRdb to in-frame sequences with V and J called. These copies leave out some clones; in studies compared against another copy, an unresolved V gene accounts for under half, and the cause of the remainder is not known. Across this sample there are around 150,000 clones, with about 89% seen only once. The ten largest make up roughly 0.7% of the sample. Sequenced: PBMCs. These receptors originate from a man younger than 35 in good health and CMV-seronegative.

V gene TRBV6-5 combines with J gene TRBJ2-7; tentative D call: TRBD2 (6 bases). V was clipped by 6 bases and J by 1 base, with 16 bases between them. The CDR3 consists of 15 residues. Germline CDR1 MNHEY, CDR2 SVGAGI. The DNA for the CDR3 is TGTGCCAGCAGAAAGAGCGGCCGGGGGTCCTACGAGCAGTACGTC. This translates into CASRKSGRGSYEQYV.

In this sample, this clone turned up once. The V call is TRBV4-1, the J call TRBJ1-2; D unclear. The V gene lost 4 bases and the J gene lost 3 bases, with 9 bases spanning the gap. The CDR3 length is 13 residues. Germline CDR1 and CDR2: MGHRA and YSYEKL. CDR3 DNA: TGCGCCAGCAGCCGCCAGACATACTATGGCTACACCTTC. This translates into CASSRQTYYGYTF.

The chain carries TRBV6-6 and TRBJ2-7; TRBD2 aligns across 8 bases. Germline values: CDR1 MNHNY, CDR2 SVGAGI (reference sequence). V shed 0 bases, J shed 3 bases, and the junction held 4 bases outside the gene matches. This CDR3 is built from 15 residues. CDR3 bases: TGTGCCAGCAGTTACTCTCCCACTAGCGGCTACGAGCAGTACGTC. This translates into CASSYSPTSGYEQYV.

The chain carries TRBV2 and TRBJ2-7; TRBD1 matches at 8 bases. After removal of 6 bases from V and 0 bases from J, the junction contained 7 bases not matched to a gene. This CDR3 spans 15 amino acids. Germline-derived CDR1 and CDR2 are SNHLY and FYNNEI. CDR3 nucleotides: TGTGCCAGCAGCTCTGTCGGACAGGGCTCCTACGAGCAGTACTTC. The encoded protein is CASSSVGQGSYEQYF.